These 22 T cell receptor beta chains originate from one sample sequenced in a study of blood T cell repertoires in COVID-19 (dated by TCRdb to about 2020). The library came from the immunoSEQ multiplex PCR assay. Drawn from immuneACCESS, this table holds only the in-frame rearrangements with V and J called that TCRdb kept. Clones are partly lost; checked studies trace under half to an unresolved V gene and leave the rest unexplained. For this sample the table gives under 250,000 clones, of which roughly 94% were detected only once. The ten biggest clones cover around 1.2% of the sample. Specimen: peripheral blood. Every receptor here comes from a man aged 30-40 years with acute or convalescent COVID-19.

The chain has TRBV3-1 (or the pseudogene TRBV3-2) and TRBJ2-3, with D perhaps matching TRBD1 (5 bases). This CDR3 spans 14 amino acids. V was cut by 0 bases and J by 5 bases, with 9 bases left in between. Germline CDR1 reads LGHDT; CDR2 reads YNNKEL (reference sequence). The CDR3, as DNA: TGTGCCAGCAGCCAAGAAGGGGTGAGAGATACGCAGTATTTT. This sequence encodes CASSQEGVRDTQYF.

This clone was picked up one time. The chain uses TRBV6-1 and TRBJ1-2; D unclear. Trimming left V 0 bases short and J 3 bases short, with 5 bases between. CDR3 length equals 13 residues. Germline CDR1 MNHNS, CDR2 SASEGT. For the CDR3, the DNA is TGTGCCAGCAGTGAAGCCGGAGACTATGGCTACACCTTC. It specifies CASSEAGDYGYTF.

This rearrangement joins TRBV5-1 to TRBJ2-1; 7 bases map to TRBD2. Germline CDR1 SGHRS, CDR2 YFSETQ. The CDR3 covers 13 residues. Trimming at V came to 5 bases and at J to 7 bases, leaving 6 bases not matched to a gene. CDR3 nucleotides: TGCGCCAGCAGGGCGGGAGTGGTAAATGAGCAGTTCTTC. Amino acid sequence: CASRAGVVNEQFF.

The chain joins TRBV29-1 to TRBJ2-5, with 7 bases aligning to TRBD1. V trimming: 4 bases; J trimming: 6 bases; junction bases outside the gene matches: 8. The CDR3 has 13 residues. Germline CDR1 is SQVTM and CDR2 is ANQGSEA. CDR3 DNA sequence: TGCAGCGTTGGAAGGGGGCTGCGTCAGACCCAGTACTTC. Its translation is CSVGRGLRQTQYF.

The chain employs TRBV4-1 and TRBJ2-1; D not certain. Germline CDR1 is MGHRA and CDR2 is YSYEKL. This CDR3 is 14 amino acids long. Trimming removed 1 base at V and 2 bases at J, with 6 bases between. The CDR3 protein is CASSQGATYNEQFF. The CDR3, as DNA: TGCGCCAGCAGCCAAGGGGCTACCTACAATGAGCAGTTCTTC.

The rearrangement uses TRBV30 and TRBJ1-1; D possibly corresponds to TRBD1 (5 bases). Between the trimmed V and J ends, which lost 3 bases and 6 bases, there was a span of 8 bases. This CDR3 has 11 residues. Looked up from germline, CDR1 is GTSNPN and CDR2 is SVGIG (reference sequence). CDR3 sequence (DNA): TGTGCCTGGAGGCCGACAGCTGAAGCTTTCTTT. It is translated as CAWRPTAEAFF.

This sequence joins TRBV5-1 and TRBJ2-7, with 13 bases lining up with TRBD2. This CDR3 is 18 amino acids long. The germline V gene has CDR1 SGHRS and CDR2 YFSETQ. Germline trimming cut 7 bases from V and 0 bases from J; bases unmatched to any gene: 13. CDR3 bases: TGCGCCAGCCGACACCCCGGGACTAGCGGGGCGAGCTCCTACGAGCAGTACTTC. It encodes CASRHPGTSGASSYEQYF. The whole variable domain, filled in from reference TRBV5-1 and TRBJ2-7, reads KAGVTQTPRYLIKTRGQQVTLSCSPISGHRSVSWYQQTPGQGLQFLFEYFSETQRNKGNFPGRFSGRQFSNSRSEMNVSTLELGDSALYLCASRHPGTSGASSYEQYFGPGTRLTVT.

J is TRBJ2-1 and V is TRBV5-4; D perhaps matches TRBD1 (6 bases). CDR3 length: 13 residues. The germline gives CDR1 SGHNT, CDR2 YYREEE (reference sequence). Trimming took off 4 bases at V and 10 bases at J, with 15 bases between the two ends. The CDR3 here is CASSRDTRGEQFF. Here the CDR3 DNA reads TGTGCCAGCAGCCGGGACACAAGGGGAGAGCAGTTCTTC.

CDR3 protein: CASSPQGLSHTDTQYF. CDR3 sequence (DNA): TGTGCCAGCTCACCTCAGGGACTATCCCACACAGATACGCAGTATTTT. V usage is TRBV18 and J usage is TRBJ2-3; 7 positions match TRBD2. Germline lookup yields CDR1 KGHSH and CDR2 LQKENI. V lost 3 bases and J lost 2; bases outside the gene matches: 8. The CDR3 is 16 amino acids.

V and J are TRBV18 and TRBJ2-5, with D unresolved. The length of the CDR3 is 13 residues. V was cut by 4 bases and J by 3 bases, with 9 bases left in between. The V gene's germline CDR1 is KGHSH and CDR2 LQKENI. The CDR3 here is CASSLQAKETQYF. DNA for the CDR3: TGTGCCAGCTCACTCCAGGCCAAAGAGACCCAGTACTTC.

This chain uses TRBV14 with TRBJ2-1, with 9 nucleotides matching TRBD2. Germline V CDR1 and CDR2: SGHDN, FVKESK. The CDR3 length is 15 residues. Trimming took 6 bases from V and 5 from J; bases not matched to a gene: 8. The DNA for the CDR3 is TGTGCCAGCAGTGAGCGGGAGGTTAGGCACAATGAGCAGTTCTTC. This gives the protein CASSEREVRHNEQFF.

V is TRBV7-9 and J is TRBJ2-2; D unresolved. From germline, CDR1 is SEHNR and CDR2 FQNEAQ (reference sequence). Trimming took off 5 bases at V and 4 bases at J, with 8 bases between the two ends. The CDR3 is 13 amino acids. The CDR3 loop reads CASSQQITGELFF. CDR3 in DNA: TGTGCCAGCAGCCAACAGATCACCGGGGAGCTGTTTTTT.

The chain combines TRBV6-5 with TRBJ2-7; 10 nucleotides agree with TRBD1. This CDR3 comprises 15 residues. In germline, CDR1 is MNHEY, CDR2 SVGAGI. The ends lost 5 bases at V and 5 bases at J; junction bases unmatched: 9. In nucleotides, the CDR3 is TGTGCCAGCAGTCAAAGGGGACAGGGGTCCCACGAGCAGTACTTC. Residues: CASSQRGQGSHEQYF.

A single count supports this clone. The rearrangement links TRBV6-6 to TRBJ2-1; D unresolved. The V gene's germline CDR1 is MNHNY and CDR2 SVGAGI (reference sequence). V was trimmed by 5 bases and J by 6 bases, leaving 8 bases between them. The CDR3 covers 12 residues. CDR3 nucleotides: TGTGCCAGCAGTCGTTCGAGCAATGAGCAGTTCTTC. This translates into CASSRSSNEQFF.

The CDR3 loop is CASSLSLSSYEQYF. The CDR3 DNA sequence: TGTGCCAGCAGCCTTAGCCTGAGCTCCTACGAGCAGTACTTC. V and J are TRBV3-1 (or the pseudogene TRBV3-2) and TRBJ2-7, with D hard to call. Germline V CDR1 and CDR2: LGHDT, YNNKEL (reference sequence). The V and J ends lost 4 bases and 0 bases respectively, with 10 bases between them. CDR3 length: 14 amino acids.

The J gene is TRBJ1-2, the V gene TRBV28; TRBD1 might be the D (6 bases). The V end lost 7 bases, the J end lost 7 bases, and 16 bases lay between the germline ends. The CDR3 runs to 13 residues. CDR1 is MDHEN, CDR2 SYDVKM, per germline. CDR3 sequence (DNA): TGTGCCAGCACCGAGGGGGGGGCGCCTGGCTACACCTTC. Protein: CASTEGGAPGYTF.

This rearrangement joins TRBV10-3 to TRBJ1-6; maybe TRBD1 (6 bases). This CDR3 has 15 residues. The V gene's germline CDR1 is ENHRY and CDR2 SYGVKD. Trimming cost V 6 bases and J 8 bases, with 17 bases left between them. This CDR3 reads CAIRPSDRAHSPLHF. The CDR3 DNA is TGTGCCATCAGACCCTCGGACAGAGCCCATTCACCCCTCCACTTT.

The chain has TRBV19 and TRBJ2-7; 7 nucleotides line up with TRBD1. V trimming: 5 bases; J trimming: 0 bases; junction bases outside the gene matches: 10. The CDR3 has 16 amino acids. Germline CDR1 is LNHDA and CDR2 is SQIVND (reference sequence). In DNA, the CDR3 is TGTGCCAGTAGTCCCGGGACAGTTGGAAGCTCCTACGAGCAGTACTTC. Protein product: CASSPGTVGSSYEQYF.

This clone showed up just once. V and J are TRBV5-1 and TRBJ2-6, with a tentative D call TRBD1 (7 bases). CDR1 SGHRS and CDR2 YFSETQ come from the germline V gene. The CDR3 contains 17 residues. The V end lost 4 bases, the J end lost 0 bases, and 14 bases lay between the germline ends. CDR3 DNA: TGCGCCAGCAGCGTCGCGCAGGGGGGCTCTGGGGCCAACGTCCTGACTTTC. It translates to CASSVAQGGSGANVLTF.

The V and J genes are TRBV19 and TRBJ1-5; D may be TRBD1 (5 bases). Trimming cost V 3 bases and J 4 bases, with 22 bases left between them. The germline CDR1 and CDR2 sequences are LNHDA and SQIVND (reference sequence). The CDR3 has 18 amino acids. The CDR3 DNA reads TGTGCCAGTAGTATCGGCAGGGTCAGGAAGGTAGGAAATCAGCCCCAGCATTTT. Translation: CASSIGRVRKVGNQPQHF.

This rearrangement joins TRBV28 to TRBJ2-7, with TRBD1 as a possible D gene (6 bases). Germline V gene data show CDR1 as MDHEN and CDR2 as SYDVKM. The CDR3 loop spans 13 amino acids. Trimming took off 6 bases at V and 3 bases at J, with 12 bases between the two ends. The CDR3 loop reads CASSYGTYYEQYF. In DNA form, the CDR3 reads TGTGCCAGCAGCTACGGGACATACTACGAGCAGTACTTC.

The chain joins TRBV19 to TRBJ2-4; D not certain. Trimming stripped 8 bases from V and 0 bases from J, with 17 bases between. Per germline, CDR1 LNHDA and CDR2 SQIVND (reference sequence). The CDR3 is made up of 16 amino acids. The CDR3 protein is CASATIAAKAKNIQYF. CDR3 sequence (DNA): TGTGCCAGTGCCACAATTGCGGCTAAAGCCAAAAACATTCAGTACTTC.